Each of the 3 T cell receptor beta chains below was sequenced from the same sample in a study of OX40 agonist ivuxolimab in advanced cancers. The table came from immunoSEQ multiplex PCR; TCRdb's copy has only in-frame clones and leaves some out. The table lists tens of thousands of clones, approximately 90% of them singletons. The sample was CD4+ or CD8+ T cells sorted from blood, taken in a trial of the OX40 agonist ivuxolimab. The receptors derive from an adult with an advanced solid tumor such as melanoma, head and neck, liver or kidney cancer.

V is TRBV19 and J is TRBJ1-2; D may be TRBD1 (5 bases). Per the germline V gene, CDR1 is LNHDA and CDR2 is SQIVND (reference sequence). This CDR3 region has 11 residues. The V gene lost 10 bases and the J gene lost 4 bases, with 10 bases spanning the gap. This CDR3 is CAISDSYGYTF. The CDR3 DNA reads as TGTGCCATTTCCGACAGCTATGGCTACACCTTC. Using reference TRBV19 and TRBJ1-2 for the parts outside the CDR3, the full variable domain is DGGITQSPKYLFRKEGQNVTLSCEQNLNHDAMYWYRQDPGQGLRLIYYSQIVNDFQKGDIAEGYSVSREKKESFPLTVTSAQKNPTAFYLCAISDSYGYTFGSGTRLTVV.

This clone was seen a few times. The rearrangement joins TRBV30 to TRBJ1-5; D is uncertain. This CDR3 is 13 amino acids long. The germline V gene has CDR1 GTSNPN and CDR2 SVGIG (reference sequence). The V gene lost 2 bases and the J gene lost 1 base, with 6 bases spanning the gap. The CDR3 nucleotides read TGTGCCTGGAGTAGTAGCAGCAATCAGCCCCAGCATTTT. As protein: CAWSSSSNQPQHF.

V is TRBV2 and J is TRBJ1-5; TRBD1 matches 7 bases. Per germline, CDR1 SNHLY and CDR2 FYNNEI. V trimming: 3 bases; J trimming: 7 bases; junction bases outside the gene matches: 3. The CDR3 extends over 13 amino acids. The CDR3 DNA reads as TGTGCCAGCAGTGACAGGGGGTCCCAGCCCCAGCATTTT. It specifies CASSDRGSQPQHF.